This is a list of T cell receptor beta chains from one sample in a study of cytomegalovirus exposure and HLA in healthy donors. Method: immunoSEQ multiplex PCR; TCRdb's copy keeps in-frame clones and lacks some. The sample has 150,000 to 200,000 clones, 81% seen once. The sequenced sample was PBMCs. These TCRs come from a man aged 35-49 years in good health and CMV-seropositive. The CDR3 runs from the conserved cysteine through the conserved F or W. D genes are given only for firm matches. Size is omitted from some rows. Given values are once, few, many or a class for expanded clones.

TRBJ2-6 TRBV5-1 NA NA TGCGCCAGCAGCTTGGGAAGCGAGGGGGTGACTGGGGCCAACGTCCTGACTTTC CASSLGSEGVTGANVLTF
TRBJ2-1 TRBV2 NA TRBD2 TGTGCCAGCAGGAGAGACAGAGCTCCCGCTCTGACTAGCGGAGACAATGAGCAGTTCTTC CASRRDRAPALTSGDNEQFF
TRBJ2-2 TRBV4-1 NA NA TGCGCCAGCAGCCTCCGACTAGGAACCGGGGAGCTGTTTTTT CASSLRLGTGELFF
TRBJ2-5 TRBV10-1 NA NA TGCGCCAGCAGCCGAGGCGGGGTGGGAGAGACCCAGTACTTC CASSRGGVGETQYF
TRBJ1-3 TRBV4-1 NA NA TGCGCCAGCAGCCCCCGGTTCTCTGGAAACACCATATATTTT CASSPRFSGNTIYF
TRBJ2-7 TRBV7-3 NA NA TGTGCCAGCAGCTTAATGGGGCTTGCCGGAGAAGAGCAGTACTTC CASSLMGLAGEEQYF
TRBJ2-7 TRBV6-5 NA NA TGTGCCAGCAGCGACCGGGGTAGCTCCTACGAGCAGTACTTC CASSDRGSSYEQYF
TRBJ2-4 TRBV4-1 NA NA TGCGCCAGCAGCCAAGGGGGAGGAAGGGAATCCAAAAACATTCAGTACTTC CASSQGGGRESKNIQYF
TRBJ2-7 TRBV7-9 NA NA TGTGCCAGCAGCTTAGCGCAGGGGCAGTCCTACGAGCAGTACTTC CASSLAQGQSYEQYF
TRBJ1-2 TRBV7-9 NA TRBD1 TGTGCCAGCAGCTTGGGGGACAGGGATGGCTATGGCTACACCTTC CASSLGDRDGYGYTF
TRBJ2-5 TRBV28 once NA TGTGCCAGCAGTCCCGTACAAGAGACCCAGTACTTC CASSPVQETQYF
TRBJ1-1 TRBV5-4 NA NA TGTGCCAGCAGCACCGGGACATGGAACACTGAAGCTTTCTTT CASSTGTWNTEAFF
TRBJ1-1 TRBV18 NA NA TGTGCCAGCTCACAGGGAGGCGACACTGAAGCTTTCTTT CASSQGGDTEAFF
TRBJ2-5 TRBV25-1 NA NA TGTGCCAGCAGTTTCTTCCTGGGACTGAAGCAAGAGACCCAGTACTTC CASSFFLGLKQETQYF
TRBJ2-7 TRBV27 few TRBD1 TGTGCCAGCACCCGACTACCCCTCCCGGGACAGGAAACCTACGAGCAGTACTTC CASTRLPLPGQETYEQYF
TRBJ2-1 TRBV4-1 NA TRBD1 TGCGCCAGCAGCCAAGATATAGGGACAGGGAGCAATGAGCAGTTCTTC CASSQDIGTGSNEQFF
TRBJ2-5 TRBV5-1 NA TRBD2 TGCGCCAGCTCCGGGGGGGGCAAGACCCAGTACTTC CASSGGGKTQYF
TRBJ2-7 TRBV27 NA NA TGTGCCAGCAGTTCCCGGGTAGCGGCTAAGTACGAGCAGTACTTC CASSSRVAAKYEQYF
TRBJ1-4 TRBV2 NA TRBD1 TGTGCCAGCAGCCCACAGGGGGCAAGTGGAGAAAAACTGTTTTTT CASSPQGASGEKLFF
TRBJ2-1 TRBV5-1 NA TRBD2 TGCGCCAGCAGCCCGGCTAGCGGGGGGCATGAGCAGTTCTTC CASSPASGGHEQFF
TRBJ2-7 TRBV18 NA TRBD1 TGTGCCAGCACAACGGGACAGGGGCCTTTTGAGCAGTACTTC CASTTGQGPFEQYF
TRBJ1-1 TRBV5-1 few TRBD1 TGCGCCAGCAGCTGGACAGGGAGCAACACTGAAGCTTTCTTT CASSWTGSNTEAFF
TRBJ2-7 TRBV5-1 NA TRBD2 TGCGCCAGCAGCTACGGCGGGGGGCCAGGGGACTCCTACGAGCAGTACTTC CASSYGGGPGDSYEQYF
TRBJ2-7 TRBV6-1 NA TRBD1 TGTGCCAGCAGTGACCGGGACAGGGGTAACGAGCAGTACTTC CASSDRDRGNEQYF
TRBJ2-7 TRBV27 NA TRBD2 TGTGCCAGCAGTCCCCTAGCGGGTCCTAGCTACGAGCAGTACTTC CASSPLAGPSYEQYF
TRBJ2-7 TRBV27 NA TRBD2 TGTGCCAGCAAGGCGGGGGTCCGGGTTAGGCCCTACGAGCAGTACTTC CASKAGVRVRPYEQYF
TRBJ1-1 TRBV10-3 NA TRBD1 TGTGCCATCAGTAAAACAGGGGGCGGGCCGAACACTGAAGCTTTCTTT CAISKTGGGPNTEAFF
TRBJ1-5 TRBV6-1 NA NA TGTGCCAGCAGTGAAAGACAGCTTCTTAGCAATCAGCCCCAGCATTTT CASSERQLLSNQPQHF
TRBJ1-1 TRBV6-1 NA NA TGTGCCAGCAGTGAGGCGGGCATGAACACTGAAGCTTTCTTT CASSEAGMNTEAFF
TRBJ2-2 TRBV2 NA TRBD1 TGTGCCAGCAGTGGGGGCCTATGGACAGGGCCCGGGGAGCTGTTTTTT CASSGGLWTGPGELFF
TRBJ2-1 TRBV5-1 NA NA TGCGCCAGCAGCTTGGGTGAGGGATATGATGAGCAGTTCTTC CASSLGEGYDEQFF
TRBJ1-1 TRBV5-4 NA TRBD1 TGTGCCAGCAGCGGACAGGTGAACACTGAAGCTTTCTTT CASSGQVNTEAFF
TRBJ2-7 TRBV6-1 NA TRBD1 TGTGCCAGCAGCCCAGGGGGCTACGAGCAGTACTTC CASSPGGYEQYF
TRBJ1-5 TRBV10-3 NA NA TGTGCCATCAGTGAGTCGTGGTTGGGAGGGACCGATAATCAGCCCCAGCATTTT CAISESWLGGTDNQPQHF
TRBJ1-4 TRBV2 few NA TGTGCCAGCACTAACCGGCGGTCAAGGGAAAAACTGTTTTTT CASTNRRSREKLFF
TRBJ2-7 TRBV4-2 NA NA TGTGCCAGCAGCCAAGATTTCGGCAGGTTTGGCTACGAGCAGTACTTC CASSQDFGRFGYEQYF
TRBJ2-7 TRBV7-3 NA TRBD1 TGTGCCAGCAGCCTCCTTCCCGGGACAGGCCCCTACGAGCAGTACTTC CASSLLPGTGPYEQYF
TRBJ1-3 TRBV7-9 few NA TGTGCCAGCAGCTTAGAGGGGCCCTCTGGAAACACCATATATTTT CASSLEGPSGNTIYF
TRBJ2-7 TRBV28 NA NA TGTGCCAGCAGTAAAACCTCAGGGGACTCCTACGAGCAGTACTTC CASSKTSGDSYEQYF
TRBJ1-1 TRBV28 NA NA TGTGCCAGCAGTTCGACCGGGGTAAACACTGAAGCTTTCTTT CASSSTGVNTEAFF